This T cell receptor (beta chain) was retrieved from a study of CD8 T cells in Susac syndrome. This clonotype has a single count. Trimming took off 6 bases at V and 1 base at J, with 15 bases between the two ends. Germline V gene data show CDR1 as MNHEY and CDR2 as SVGAGI. The CDR3 length is 15 residues. The RNA, about 0.5 to 1 ug, was put through reverse transcription using random hexamers. Across 54 Vbeta and 13 Jbeta, TCR beta CDR3 was amplified with immunoSEQ multiplex PCR. Each CDR3 protein gets one entry after TCRdb re-called the immunoSEQ multiplex PCR reads with MiXCR. The sample comprises around 190,000 distinct CDR3 sequences, approximately 94% of which are singletons, and 0.12% rests with the top ten.

The sample taken for sequencing was CD4+ T cells from PBMCs. J is TRBJ1-1 and V is TRBV6-5, with a weak D call TRBD1 (5 bases). This clonotype was obtained from a human donor with Susac syndrome. Written as DNA, the CDR3 is TGTGCCAGCAGCCCCAGGGCGGCGGGGAACACTGAAGCTTTCTTT. As protein: CASSPRAAGNTEAFF.